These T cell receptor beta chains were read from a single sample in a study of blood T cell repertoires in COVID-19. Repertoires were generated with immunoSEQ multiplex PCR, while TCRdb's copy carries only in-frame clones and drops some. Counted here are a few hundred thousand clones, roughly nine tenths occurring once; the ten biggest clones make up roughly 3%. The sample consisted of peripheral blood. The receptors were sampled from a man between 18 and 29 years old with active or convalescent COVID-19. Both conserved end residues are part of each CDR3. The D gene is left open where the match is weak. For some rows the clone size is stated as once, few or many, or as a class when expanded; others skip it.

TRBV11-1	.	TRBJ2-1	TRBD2	CASSSHLSGDNEQFF	TGTGCCAGCAGCTCCCATCTTAGCGGGGACAATGAGCAGTTCTTC
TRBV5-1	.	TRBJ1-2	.	CASRLEAAYGYTF	TGCGCCAGCAGGCTTGAGGCGGCGTATGGCTACACCTTC
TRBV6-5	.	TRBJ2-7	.	CATSRGGEQYF	TGTGCCACCTCAAGGGGGGGCGAGCAGTACTTC
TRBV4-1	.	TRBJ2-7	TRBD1	CASSKTTGGEQYF	TGCGCCAGCAGCAAAACAACAGGGGGCGAGCAGTACTTC
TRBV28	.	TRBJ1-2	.	CASSFGTKDYGYTF	TGTGCCAGCAGTTTCGGGACAAAAGACTATGGCTACACCTTC
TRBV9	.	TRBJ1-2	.	CASSVGGDLNYGYTF	TGTGCCAGCAGCGTAGGCGGGGATTTAAACTATGGCTACACCTTC
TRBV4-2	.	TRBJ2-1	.	CASSQGGSSNNEQFF	TGTGCCAGCAGCCAAGGGGGCAGCTCTAACAATGAGCAGTTCTTC
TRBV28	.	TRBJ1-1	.	CASNPQGITEAFF	TGTGCCAGCAACCCTCAGGGGATCACTGAAGCTTTCTTT
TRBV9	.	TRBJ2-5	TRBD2	CASSVGPQRGGLETQYF	TGTGCCAGCAGCGTAGGGCCCCAGCGGGGGGGCTTGGAGACCCAGTACTTC
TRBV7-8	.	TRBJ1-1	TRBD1	CASRAMMGQGNTEAFF	TGTGCCAGCAGGGCGATGATGGGACAGGGAAACACTGAAGCTTTCTTT
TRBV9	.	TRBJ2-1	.	CASSIIATSYNEQFF	TGTGCCAGCAGCATTATAGCGACCTCCTACAATGAGCAGTTCTTC
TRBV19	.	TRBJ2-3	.	CASSIEDYTDTQYF	TGTGCCAGTAGTATAGAGGACTACACAGATACGCAGTATTTT
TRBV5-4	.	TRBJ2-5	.	CASSRREVWETQYF	TGTGCCAGCAGCCGTAGGGAGGTGTGGGAGACCCAGTACTTC
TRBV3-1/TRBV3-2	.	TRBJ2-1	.	CASSQGTVSNGEFF	TGTGCCAGCAGCCAAGGCACCGTCTCAAACGGGGAGTTCTTC
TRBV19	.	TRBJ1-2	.	CASSIGPSGFLIDGYTF	TGTGCCAGTAGTATAGGGCCCTCAGGGTTTCTTATCGATGGCTACACCTTC
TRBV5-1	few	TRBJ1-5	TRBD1	CASSQGQGGNQPQHF	TGCGCCAGCAGCCAGGGACAGGGGGGCAATCAGCCCCAGCATTTT
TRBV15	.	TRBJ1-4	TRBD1	CATSDRDRVREKLFF	TGTGCCACCTCTGACCGGGACAGGGTTCGAGAAAAACTGTTTTTT
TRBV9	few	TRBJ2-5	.	CASSVSTRNQETQYF	TGTGCCAGCAGCGTATCCACTAGGAATCAAGAGACCCAGTACTTC
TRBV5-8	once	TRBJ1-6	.	CASSLAERTYNSPLHF	TGTGCCAGCAGCTTGGCCGAGAGGACCTATAATTCACCCCTCCACTTT
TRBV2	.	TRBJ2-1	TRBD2	CASSEPGLARNEQFF	TGTGCCAGCAGTGAACCGGGACTAGCGAGGAATGAGCAGTTCTTC
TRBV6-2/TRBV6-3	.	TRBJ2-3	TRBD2	CASSPLAERTDTQYF	TGTGCCAGCAGCCCACTAGCGGAGAGAACAGATACGCAGTATTTT
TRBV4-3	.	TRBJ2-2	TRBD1	CASSQEGEGARAGELFF	TGCGCCAGCAGCCAAGAGGGTGAGGGGGCTAGAGCAGGGGAGCTGTTTTTT
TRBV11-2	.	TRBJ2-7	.	CASSLAFQGISYEQYF	TGTGCCAGCAGCTTAGCCTTCCAGGGGATCTCCTACGAGCAGTACTTC
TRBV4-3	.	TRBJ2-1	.	CASSPQVTTYNEQFF	TGCGCCAGCAGCCCACAGGTAACAACCTACAATGAGCAGTTCTTC
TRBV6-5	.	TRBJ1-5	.	CAISGAFQPQHF	TGTGCCATCTCAGGGGCATTTCAGCCCCAGCATTTT
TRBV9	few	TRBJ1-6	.	CASSSRGGASSPLHF	TGTGCCAGCAGCTCCCGGGGGGGGGCGAGTTCACCCCTCCACTTT
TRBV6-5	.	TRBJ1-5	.	CASSYSIDQPQHF	TGTGCCAGCAGTTACTCGATAGATCAGCCCCAGCATTTT
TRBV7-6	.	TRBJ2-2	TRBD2	CASSLYPGLAGDAGELFF	TGTGCCAGCAGCTTATACCCTGGACTAGCGGGAGACGCCGGGGAGCTGTTTTTT
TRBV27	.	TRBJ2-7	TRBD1	CASRAGTGVVGEQYF	TGTGCCAGCAGGGCCGGGACAGGGGTGGTAGGCGAGCAGTACTTC
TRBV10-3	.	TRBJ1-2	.	CARKWGGEDYGYTF	TGTGCCCGAAAATGGGGGGGTGAGGACTATGGCTACACCTTC
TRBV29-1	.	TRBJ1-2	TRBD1	CSVEPHGTEDGYTF	TGCAGCGTTGAACCACACGGGACAGAGGATGGCTACACCTTC
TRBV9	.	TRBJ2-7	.	CASSLGGHSYEQYF	TGTGCCAGCAGCCTCGGAGGTCACTCCTACGAGCAGTACTTC